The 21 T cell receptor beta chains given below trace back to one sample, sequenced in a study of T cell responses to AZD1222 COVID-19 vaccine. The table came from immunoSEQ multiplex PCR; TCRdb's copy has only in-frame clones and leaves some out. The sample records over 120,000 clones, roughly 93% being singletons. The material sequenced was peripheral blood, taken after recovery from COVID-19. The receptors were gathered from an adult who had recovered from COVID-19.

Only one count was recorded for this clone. The CDR3 DNA reads as TGTGCCAGCTGCAGGGACTCGAACACCGGGGAGCTGTTTTTT. Residues: CASCRDSNTGELFF. The genes are TRBV2 and TRBJ2-2, with D perhaps TRBD2 (6 bases). CDR3 length: 14 amino acids. Trimming removed 8 bases from V and 0 bases from J, with 10 bases in between. Germline CDR1 reads SNHLY; CDR2 reads FYNNEI.

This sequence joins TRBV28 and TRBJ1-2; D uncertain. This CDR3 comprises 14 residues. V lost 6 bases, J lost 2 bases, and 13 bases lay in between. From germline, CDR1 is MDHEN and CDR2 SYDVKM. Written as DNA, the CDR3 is TGTGCCAGCAGGCCGATCTTTACAAACTATGGCTACACCTTC. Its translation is CASRPIFTNYGYTF.

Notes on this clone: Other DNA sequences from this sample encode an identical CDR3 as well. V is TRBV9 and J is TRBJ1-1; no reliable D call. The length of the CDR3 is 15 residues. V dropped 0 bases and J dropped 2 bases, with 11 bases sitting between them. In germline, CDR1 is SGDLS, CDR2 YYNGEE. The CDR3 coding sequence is TGTGCCAGCAGCGTAGCCCCGGGCCTTAACACTGAAGCTTTCTTT. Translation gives CASSVAPGLNTEAFF. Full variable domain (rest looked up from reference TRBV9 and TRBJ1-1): DSGVTQTPKHLITATGQRVTLRCSPRSGDLSVYWYQQSLDQGLQFLIQYYNGEERAKGNILERFSAQQFPDLHSELNLSSLELGDSALYFCASSVAPGLNTEAFFGQGTRLTVV.

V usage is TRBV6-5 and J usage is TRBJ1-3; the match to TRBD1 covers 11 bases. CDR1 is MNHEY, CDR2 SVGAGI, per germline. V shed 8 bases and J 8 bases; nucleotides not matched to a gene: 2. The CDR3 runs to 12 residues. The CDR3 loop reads CASGTGGYTIYF. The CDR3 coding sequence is TGTGCCAGCGGGACAGGGGGTTACACCATATATTTT.

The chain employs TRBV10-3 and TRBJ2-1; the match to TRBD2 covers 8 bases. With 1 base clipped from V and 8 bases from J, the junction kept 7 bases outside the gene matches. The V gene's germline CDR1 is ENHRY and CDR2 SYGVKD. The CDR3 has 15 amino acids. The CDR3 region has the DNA TGTGCCATCAGTGAGTTGCGGGGGGAAGGGGATGAGCAGTTCTTC. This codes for CAISELRGEGDEQFF.

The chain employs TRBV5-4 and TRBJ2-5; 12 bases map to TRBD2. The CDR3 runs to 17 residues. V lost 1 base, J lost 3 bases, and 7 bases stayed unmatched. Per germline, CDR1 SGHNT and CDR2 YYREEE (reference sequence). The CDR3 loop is CASSLRQGLAGEETQYF. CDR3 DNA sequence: TGTGCCAGCAGCTTGAGACAGGGACTAGCGGGTGAAGAGACCCAGTACTTC.

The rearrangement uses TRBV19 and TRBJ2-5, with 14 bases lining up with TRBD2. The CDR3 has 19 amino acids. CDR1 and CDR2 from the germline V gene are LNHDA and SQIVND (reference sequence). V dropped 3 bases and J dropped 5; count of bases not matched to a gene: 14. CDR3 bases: TGTGCCAGTAGTATCCGACTAGCGGGAGGGCCGGGAGGAGGGGAGACCCAGTACTTC. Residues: CASSIRLAGGPGGGETQYF.

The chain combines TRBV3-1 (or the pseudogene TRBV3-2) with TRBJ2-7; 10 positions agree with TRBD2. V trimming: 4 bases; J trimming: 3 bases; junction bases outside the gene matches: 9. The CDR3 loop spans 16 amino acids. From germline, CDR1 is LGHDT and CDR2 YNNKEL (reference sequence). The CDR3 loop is CASSPWTSGIHYEQYF. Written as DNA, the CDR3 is TGTGCCAGCAGCCCTTGGACTAGCGGAATCCACTACGAGCAGTACTTC.

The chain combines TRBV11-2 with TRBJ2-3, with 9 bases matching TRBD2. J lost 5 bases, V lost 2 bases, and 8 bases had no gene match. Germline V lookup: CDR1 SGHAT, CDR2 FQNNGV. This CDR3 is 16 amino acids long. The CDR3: CASSLLAGEVLDTQYF. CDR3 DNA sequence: TGTGCCAGCAGCTTATTAGCGGGAGAGGTATTAGATACGCAGTATTTT.

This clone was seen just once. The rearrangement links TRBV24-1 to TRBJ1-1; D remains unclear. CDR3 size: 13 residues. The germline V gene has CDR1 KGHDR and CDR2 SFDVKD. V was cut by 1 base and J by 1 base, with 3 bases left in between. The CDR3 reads CATSDLTNTEAFF. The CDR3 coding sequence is TGTGCCACCAGTGATTTAACGAACACTGAAGCTTTCTTT.

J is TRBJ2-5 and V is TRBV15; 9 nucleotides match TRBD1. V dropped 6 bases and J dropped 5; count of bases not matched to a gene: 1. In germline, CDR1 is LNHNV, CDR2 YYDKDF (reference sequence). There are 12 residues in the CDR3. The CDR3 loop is CATRGTGETQYF. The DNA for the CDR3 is TGTGCCACCAGGGGGACAGGGGAGACCCAGTACTTC.

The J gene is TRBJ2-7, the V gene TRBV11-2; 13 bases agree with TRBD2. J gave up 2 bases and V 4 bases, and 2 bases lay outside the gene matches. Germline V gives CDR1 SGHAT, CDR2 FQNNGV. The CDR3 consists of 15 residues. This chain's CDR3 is CASSSTSGRAYEQYF. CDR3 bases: TGTGCCAGCAGCTCCACTAGCGGGAGGGCCTACGAGCAGTACTTC. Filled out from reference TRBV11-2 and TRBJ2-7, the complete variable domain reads EAGVAQSPRYKIIEKRQSVAFWCNPISGHATLYWYQQILGQGPKLLIQFQNNGVVDDSQLPKDRFSAERLKGVDSTLKIQPAKLEDSAVYLCASSSTSGRAYEQYFGPGTRLTVT.

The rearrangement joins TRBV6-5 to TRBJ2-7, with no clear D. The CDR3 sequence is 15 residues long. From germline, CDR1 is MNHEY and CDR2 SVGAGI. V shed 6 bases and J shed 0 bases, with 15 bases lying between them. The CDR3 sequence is CASRPMFLTSYEQYF. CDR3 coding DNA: TGTGCCAGCAGACCAATGTTCCTAACCTCCTACGAGCAGTACTTC.

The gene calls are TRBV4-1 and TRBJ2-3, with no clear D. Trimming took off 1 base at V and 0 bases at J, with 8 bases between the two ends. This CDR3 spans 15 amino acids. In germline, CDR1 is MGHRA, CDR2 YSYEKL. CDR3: CASSQVITSTDTQYF. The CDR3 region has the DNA TGCGCCAGCAGCCAAGTCATCACTAGCACAGATACGCAGTATTTT.

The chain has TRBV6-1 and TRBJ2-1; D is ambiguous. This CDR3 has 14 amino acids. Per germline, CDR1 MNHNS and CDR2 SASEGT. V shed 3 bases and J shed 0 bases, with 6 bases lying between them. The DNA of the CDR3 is TGTGCCAGCAGTGAGGGTAGCTCCTACAATGAGCAGTTCTTC. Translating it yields CASSEGSSYNEQFF.

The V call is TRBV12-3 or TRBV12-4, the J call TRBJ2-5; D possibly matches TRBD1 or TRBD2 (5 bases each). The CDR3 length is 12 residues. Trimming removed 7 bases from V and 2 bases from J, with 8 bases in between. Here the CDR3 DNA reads TGTGCCAGCAAAGAGGGGCAAGAGACCCAGTACTTC. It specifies CASKEGQETQYF.

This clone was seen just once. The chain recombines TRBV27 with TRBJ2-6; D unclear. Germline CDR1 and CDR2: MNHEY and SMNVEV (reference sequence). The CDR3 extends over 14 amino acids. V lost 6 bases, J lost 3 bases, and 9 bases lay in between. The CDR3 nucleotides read TGTGCCAGCAGGCTGATGGATGGGGCCAACGTCCTGACTTTC. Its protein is CASRLMDGANVLTF.

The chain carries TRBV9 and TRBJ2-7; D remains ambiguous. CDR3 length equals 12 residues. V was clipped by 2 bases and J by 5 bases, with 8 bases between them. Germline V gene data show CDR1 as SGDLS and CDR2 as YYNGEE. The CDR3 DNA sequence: TGTGCCAGCAGCGTTGGGTTTGACGAGCAGTACTTC. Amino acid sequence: CASSVGFDEQYF.

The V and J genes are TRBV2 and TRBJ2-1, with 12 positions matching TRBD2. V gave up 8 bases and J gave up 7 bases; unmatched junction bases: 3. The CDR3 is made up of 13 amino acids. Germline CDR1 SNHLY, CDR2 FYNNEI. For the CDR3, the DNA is TGTGCCAGCCGAGGACTAGCGGGGAATGAGCAGTTCTTC. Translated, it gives CASRGLAGNEQFF.

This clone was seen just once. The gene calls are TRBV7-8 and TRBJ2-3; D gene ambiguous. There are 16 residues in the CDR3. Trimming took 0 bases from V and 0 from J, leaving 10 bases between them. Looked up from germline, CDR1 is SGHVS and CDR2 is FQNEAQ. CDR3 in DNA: TGTGCCAGCAGCTTAGCGGGCCTCCTTAGCACAGATACGCAGTATTTT. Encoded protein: CASSLAGLLSTDTQYF.

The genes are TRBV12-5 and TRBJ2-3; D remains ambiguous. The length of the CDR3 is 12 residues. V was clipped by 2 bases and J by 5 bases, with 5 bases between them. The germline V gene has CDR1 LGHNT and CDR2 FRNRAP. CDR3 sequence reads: CASGLYLDTQYF. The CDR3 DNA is TGTGCTAGTGGTTTGTACCTAGATACGCAGTATTTT.